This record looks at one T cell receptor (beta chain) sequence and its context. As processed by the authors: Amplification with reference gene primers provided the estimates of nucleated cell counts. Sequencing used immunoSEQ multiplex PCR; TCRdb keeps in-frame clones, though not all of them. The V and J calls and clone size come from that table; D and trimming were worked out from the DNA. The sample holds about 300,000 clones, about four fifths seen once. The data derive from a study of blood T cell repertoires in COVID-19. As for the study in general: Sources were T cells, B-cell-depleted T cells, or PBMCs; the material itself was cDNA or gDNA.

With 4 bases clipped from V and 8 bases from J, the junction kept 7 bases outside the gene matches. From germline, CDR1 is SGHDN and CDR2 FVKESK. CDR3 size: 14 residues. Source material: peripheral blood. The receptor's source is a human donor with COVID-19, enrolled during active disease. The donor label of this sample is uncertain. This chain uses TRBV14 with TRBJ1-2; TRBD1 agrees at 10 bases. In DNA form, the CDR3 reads TGTGCCAGCAGCCCTAGACAGGGGGCTTGGGGCTACACCTTC. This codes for CASSPRQGAWGYTF.